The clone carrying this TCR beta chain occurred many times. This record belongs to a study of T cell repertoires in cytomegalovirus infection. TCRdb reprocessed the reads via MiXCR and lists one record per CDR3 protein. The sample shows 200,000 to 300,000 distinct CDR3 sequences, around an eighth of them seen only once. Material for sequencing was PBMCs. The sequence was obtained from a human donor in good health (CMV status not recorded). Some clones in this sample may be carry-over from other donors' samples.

The CDR3 region is CASSLNRGSYEQYF. CDR3 nucleotide sequence: TGTGCCAGCAGCTTAAACAGGGGCTCCTACGAGCAGTACTTC. The genes are TRBV7-2 and TRBJ2-7, with TRBD1 matching 7 bases. V lost 2 bases and J lost 0; bases outside the gene matches: 1. CDR3 length: 14 amino acids. Germline lookup yields CDR1 SGHTA and CDR2 FQGNSA.